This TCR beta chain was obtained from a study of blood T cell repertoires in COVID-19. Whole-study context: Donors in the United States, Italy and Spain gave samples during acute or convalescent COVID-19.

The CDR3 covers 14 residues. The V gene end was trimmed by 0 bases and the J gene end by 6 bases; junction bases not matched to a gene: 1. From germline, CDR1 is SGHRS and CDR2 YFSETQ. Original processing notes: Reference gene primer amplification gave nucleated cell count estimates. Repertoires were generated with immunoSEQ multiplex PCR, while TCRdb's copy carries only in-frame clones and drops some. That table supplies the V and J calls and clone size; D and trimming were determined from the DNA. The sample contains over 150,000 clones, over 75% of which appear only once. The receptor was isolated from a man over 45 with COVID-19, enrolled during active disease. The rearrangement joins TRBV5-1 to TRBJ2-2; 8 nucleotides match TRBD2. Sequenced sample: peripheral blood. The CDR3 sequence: CASSLVGGAGELFF. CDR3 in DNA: TGCGCCAGCAGCTTGGTCGGGGGGGCCGGGGAGCTGTTTTTT.